This TCR beta chain was retrieved from a study of yellow fever vaccine responses in identical twins. Study-wide results and caveats: Twins reportedly mounted vaccine T cell responses that seemed partly convergent, partly personalized.

The V end lost 6 bases, the J end lost 2 bases, and 11 bases lay between the germline ends. Germline loops: CDR1 ENHRY, CDR2 SYGVKD. This CDR3 has 14 amino acids. TCRdb re-analysed the RT-PCR reads in MiXCR, keeping a single row per CDR3 protein. This table holds 250 or so distinct CDR3 sequences, roughly 70% found once. Turning to this clonotype: The target antigen is unknown.

The rearrangement uses TRBV10-3 and TRBJ1-3, with D possibly being TRBD1 (5 bases). The origin of this receptor is a woman aged 18-30 years who received the yellow fever vaccine. Here the sequenced sample was T cells from blood (PBMCs), unsorted or a sorted subset (not recorded which), taken before or after yellow fever vaccination (not recorded which). The CDR3 reads CAISGAGAGNTIYF. CDR3 nucleotides: TGTGCCATCAGCGGGGCGGGAGCTGGAAACACCATATATTTT.